A single sample gave rise to the 20 T cell receptor beta chains below, sequenced in a study of cytomegalovirus exposure and HLA in healthy donors. Researchers ran the PCR with 60 Vbeta and 13 Jbeta primers. Profiled with immunoSEQ multiplex PCR; TCRdb holds only in-frame clones, not every one. The sample includes tens of thousands of clones, around 80% of them seen just once. Sequenced: PBMCs. Receptors were obtained from a man between 18 and 35 years old in good health and CMV-seronegative.

V usage is TRBV10-1 and J usage is TRBJ2-2, with 9 nucleotides matching TRBD1. V dropped 8 bases and J dropped 0; count of bases not matched to a gene: 13. Germline V gene data show CDR1 as WNHNN and CDR2 as SYGVQD (reference sequence). CDR3 length equals 18 residues. The CDR3 DNA reads as TGCGCCAGCCCACACCGTGATACAGGGGGCGCGAACACCGGGGAGCTGTTTTTT. It is translated as CASPHRDTGGANTGELFF.

In this sample, this clone turned up once. The chain employs TRBV10-3 and TRBJ2-1; D remains unclear. CDR3 length: 14 amino acids. Trimming took 10 bases from V and 2 from J, leaving 15 bases between them. Per germline, CDR1 ENHRY and CDR2 SYGVKD. The CDR3 protein is CATQEAAAYNEQFF. CDR3 in DNA: TGTGCCACGCAAGAGGCCGCTGCCTACAATGAGCAGTTCTTC.

This rearrangement joins TRBV9 to TRBJ1-2, with a tentative D call TRBD1 (5 bases). CDR3 length equals 16 residues. Germline-derived CDR1 and CDR2 are SGDLS and YYNGEE. The germline V and J ends were trimmed by 0 bases and 5 bases, with 17 bases remaining between them. Written as DNA, the CDR3 is TGTGCCAGCAGCGTAGGGCGGGGCACAAAAACGTATGGCTACACCTTC. Residues: CASSVGRGTKTYGYTF. Complete variable domain (other parts from reference TRBV9 and TRBJ1-2): DSGVTQTPKHLITATGQRVTLRCSPRSGDLSVYWYQQSLDQGLQFLIQYYNGEERAKGNILERFSAQQFPDLHSELNLSSLELGDSALYFCASSVGRGTKTYGYTFGSGTRLTVV.

The rearrangement links TRBV28 to TRBJ2-3; TRBD2 aligns across 15 bases. The V and J ends lost 4 bases and 6 bases, in that order; junction bases with no gene match: 5. The germline V gene encodes CDR1 MDHEN and CDR2 SYDVKM. CDR3 length: 16 residues. The CDR3 DNA reads as TGTGCCAGCAGTTCGGGACTAGCGGGGGGAGGGGATACGCAGTATTTT. As protein: CASSSGLAGGGDTQYF.

This sequence joins TRBV9 and TRBJ1-3; D unresolved. CDR1 and CDR2 (germline): SGDLS, YYNGEE. V was trimmed by 0 bases and J by 0 bases, leaving 4 bases between them. This CDR3 has 14 residues. CDR3 DNA sequence: TGTGCCAGCAGCGTAGGAGTCTCTGGAAACACCATATATTTT. Protein sequence: CASSVGVSGNTIYF.

The chain carries TRBV19 and TRBJ1-2; D unclear. The CDR3 length is 13 residues. Trimming stripped 3 bases from V and 3 bases from J, with 8 bases between. Germline V CDR1 and CDR2: LNHDA, SQIVND (reference sequence). CDR3 sequence (DNA): TGTGCCAGTAGTATCACCGAGGACTATGGCTACACCTTC. Translating gives CASSITEDYGYTF.

The V call is TRBV18, the J call TRBJ1-1; D unclear. Germline CDR1 KGHSH, CDR2 LQKENI. CDR3 size: 12 residues. Trimming cost V 6 bases and J 2 bases, with 7 bases left between them. The CDR3: CASSSGNTEAFF. CDR3 DNA: TGTGCCAGCTCTTCGGGAAACACTGAAGCTTTCTTT.

The chain recombines TRBV4-1 with TRBJ2-1, with TRBD1 matching over 10 bases. Losses at the gene ends were 4 bases for V and 9 bases for J; bases not matched to a gene: 9. Germline V gene sequence: CDR1 MGHRA, CDR2 YSYEKL. The CDR3 has 15 residues. The CDR3 region is CASSRNQGQGIEQFF. The CDR3 nucleotides are TGCGCCAGCAGCCGAAACCAGGGACAGGGGATTGAGCAGTTCTTC.

This rearrangement joins TRBV10-1 to TRBJ2-5; 8 nucleotides line up with TRBD1. Germline V gives CDR1 WNHNN, CDR2 SYGVQD (reference sequence). V lost 6 bases to trimming and J lost 5 bases; unmatched junction nucleotides: 5. The CDR3 loop spans 13 amino acids. The DNA for the CDR3 is TGCGCCAGCAGCGCGGACAGGGTGGAGACCCAGTACTTC. This codes for CASSADRVETQYF.

The CDR3 spells CASSRPDSRIYGYTF. The CDR3 bases are TGTGCCAGTAGTAGACCGGACTCCAGAATTTATGGCTACACCTTC. The gene calls are TRBV19 and TRBJ1-2, with D uncertain. This CDR3 is built from 15 residues. The germline V and J ends were trimmed by 4 bases and 5 bases, with 17 bases remaining between them. Germline lookup yields CDR1 LNHDA and CDR2 SQIVND (reference sequence).

The chain joins TRBV2 to TRBJ1-5, with D hard to call. V lost 8 bases, J lost 8 bases, and 13 bases lay in between. Germline V gene sequence: CDR1 SNHLY, CDR2 FYNNEI. The CDR3 covers 12 residues. The DNA for the CDR3 is TGTGCCAGCTGGGGAGGGAATGAGCCCCAGCATTTT. Its translation is CASWGGNEPQHF.

V and J are TRBV9 and TRBJ2-3; a possible D gene is TRBD2 (6 bases). Germline V gene lookup returns CDR1 SGDLS and CDR2 YYNGEE. The CDR3 covers 17 residues. The germline V and J ends were trimmed by 3 bases and 0 bases, with 17 bases remaining between them. The CDR3 loop reads CASSATGTGTSTDTQYF. The CDR3 region has the DNA TGTGCCAGCAGCGCCACCGGGACTGGGACTAGCACAGATACGCAGTATTTT. The whole variable domain, filled in from reference TRBV9 and TRBJ2-3, reads DSGVTQTPKHLITATGQRVTLRCSPRSGDLSVYWYQQSLDQGLQFLIQYYNGEERAKGNILERFSAQQFPDLHSELNLSSLELGDSALYFCASSATGTGTSTDTQYFGPGTRLTVL.

Note on this clone: A junction end diverges from the germline sequence, so it may reflect a read error. The CDR3 DNA is TGTGCCAGCAGCGAAGAGGGACAGGTTCAAGAGACCCAGTACTTC. Residues: CASSEEGQVQETQYF. The genes are TRBV4-2 and TRBJ2-5; 8 bases line up with TRBD1. The CDR3 contains 15 residues. Looked up from germline, CDR1 is LGHNA and CDR2 is YNFKEQ.

The chain employs TRBV5-1 and TRBJ1-1, with 7 positions matching TRBD1. The junction had 6 bases not matched to a gene; V was cut back by 0 bases and J by 1 base. Germline V CDR1 and CDR2: SGHRS, YFSETQ. CDR3 size: 16 residues. CDR3 nucleotides: TGCGCCAGCAGCTTGGTCATTGGGACAGAGAACACTGAAGCTTTCTTT. Residues: CASSLVIGTENTEAFF.

In its sample, this clone was seen a few times. The chain links TRBV18 to TRBJ2-7; 7 bases agree with TRBD1. The V segment lost 3 bases and the J segment 7 bases; nucleotides outside the gene matches: 6. This CDR3 spans 13 amino acids. Germline CDR1 KGHSH, CDR2 LQKENI. The CDR3 DNA follows: TGTGCCAGCTCACCCGGGACAGCCGAGGAGCAGTACTTC. Its protein is CASSPGTAEEQYF.

The V and J genes are TRBV7-3 and TRBJ1-1, with D unresolved. Trimming took off 3 bases at V and 2 bases at J, with 13 bases between the two ends. Germline lookup yields CDR1 SGHTA and CDR2 FQGTGA. CDR3 size: 15 residues. CDR3 loop: CASSLQAQPNTEAFF. DNA of the CDR3: TGTGCCAGCAGCTTGCAGGCCCAACCTAACACTGAAGCTTTCTTT. The full variable domain, rest sourced from reference TRBV7-3 and TRBJ1-1, is GAGVSQTPSNKVTEKGKYVELRCDPISGHTALYWYRQSLGQGPEFLIYFQGTGAADDSGLPNDRFFAVRPEGSVSTLKIQRTERGDSAVYLCASSLQAQPNTEAFFGQGTRLTVV.

J is TRBJ1-5 and V is TRBV19; maybe TRBD1 (6 bases). Trimming took off 6 bases at V and 6 bases at J, with 24 bases between the two ends. Germline V gene lookup returns CDR1 LNHDA and CDR2 SQIVND (reference sequence). The CDR3 consists of 17 residues. This CDR3 is CASSLHTGRGGSQPQHF. As DNA, the CDR3 is TGTGCCAGTAGCCTACATACAGGGCGAGGGGGATCTCAGCCCCAGCATTTT.

This chain joins TRBV29-1 and TRBJ1-2; TRBD1 matches at 7 bases. This CDR3 comprises 12 residues. With V trimmed by 7 bases and J by 4 bases, 6 bases remained unmatched. Germline V gene sequence: CDR1 SQVTM, CDR2 ANQGSEA. CDR3 residues: CSAAQGVYGYTF. CDR3 bases: TGCAGCGCCGCGCAGGGGGTCTATGGCTACACCTTC.

This clone was detected only a few times. The genes are TRBV5-6 and TRBJ1-4; a weak D match, TRBD1 (5 bases). The CDR3 loop spans 14 amino acids. With 4 bases removed from V and 0 bases from J, the gap between germline ends came to 7 bases. Germline assignment: CDR1 SGHDT and CDR2 YYEEEE. CDR3 amino acids: CASSGHATNEKLFF. The CDR3 bases are TGTGCCAGCAGCGGACATGCAACTAATGAAAAACTGTTTTTT.

The chain carries TRBV6-6 and TRBJ2-7; a possible D gene is TRBD2 (5 bases). CDR1 and CDR2 from the germline V gene are MNHNY and SVGAGI (reference sequence). CDR3 length: 12 residues. Trimming took 7 bases from V and 2 from J, leaving 9 bases between them. The CDR3 bases are TGTGCCAGCAAAAGCGGCCCCTACGAGCAGTACTTC. It codes for CASKSGPYEQYF.